This T cell receptor beta chain was identified during a study of T cells in Graves' hyperthyroidism and ophthalmopathy. Points from the study as a whole: Most thyroid clonotypes with frequency above 0.001 were detected in blood.

This clonotype occurred a few times. Its cognate antigen is unknown. RNA transcripts provided the source from which TCR beta CDR3 regions were amplified. The HTBI set primed first-round TCR CDR3 RT-PCR. Each CDR3 protein is one row after TCRdb ran MiXCR on the multiplex PCR reads. This sample carries some 720,000 distinct CDR3 sequences, about a sixth of them seen once, and the ten largest clones take under 9.5%. The TCR sequence derives from a man between 18 and 29 years old with Graves' hyperthyroidism. Material: blood.

The CDR3: CSVNRDRNTGELFF. The CDR3 region has the DNA TGCAGCGTTAACAGGGATAGAAACACCGGGGAGCTGTTTTTT. This chain links TRBV29-1 with TRBJ2-2, with a tentative D call TRBD1 (6 bases). Trimming stripped 5 bases from V and 2 bases from J, with 12 bases between. Germline V gene lookup returns CDR1 SQVTM and CDR2 ANQGSEA. The CDR3 is made up of 14 amino acids.